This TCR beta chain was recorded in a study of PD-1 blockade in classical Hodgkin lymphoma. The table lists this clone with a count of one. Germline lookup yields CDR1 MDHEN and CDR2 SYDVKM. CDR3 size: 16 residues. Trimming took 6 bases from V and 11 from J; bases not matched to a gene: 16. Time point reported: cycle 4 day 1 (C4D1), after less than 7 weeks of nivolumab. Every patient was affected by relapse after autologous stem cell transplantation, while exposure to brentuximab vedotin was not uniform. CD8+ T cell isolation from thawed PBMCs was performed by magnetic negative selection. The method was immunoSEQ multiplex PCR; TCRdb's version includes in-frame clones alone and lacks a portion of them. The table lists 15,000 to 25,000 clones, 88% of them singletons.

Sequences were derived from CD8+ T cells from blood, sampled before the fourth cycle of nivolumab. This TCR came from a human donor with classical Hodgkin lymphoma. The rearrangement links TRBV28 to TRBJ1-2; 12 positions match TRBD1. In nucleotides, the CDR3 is TGTGCCAGCAGCTACCCGCCGGGACAGGGGGCTGATCGGTACACCTTC. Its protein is CASSYPPGQGADRYTF.